The rows below give T cell receptor beta chains drawn from one sample of a study of human T cells and chemical hapten exposure. From the RACE reads, TCRdb called clonotypes with MiXCR, one entry per CDR3 protein. The sample includes about 45,000 distinct CDR3 sequences, roughly 4.5% of them seen just once. The sequenced sample was whole blood. The origin of the receptors is a human donor in good health. Some clones in this sample may be carry-over from other donors' samples. Both conserved end residues are part of each CDR3. The D gene is left open where the match is weak. Rows give clone size only sometimes, using once, few, many, or a class for an expanded clone.

D gene	J gene	clone size	V gene	CDR3 protein	CDR3 DNA
.	TRBJ2-7	.	TRBV28	CASTLWGLSYEQYF	TGTGCCAGCACCCTGTGGGGGTTGAGCTACGAGCAGTACTTC
.	TRBJ2-7	many	TRBV28	CASTTGTPYEQYF	TGTGCCAGCACCACCGGGACCCCCTACGAGCAGTACTTC
.	TRBJ2-6	many	TRBV27	CASSFEVRQSGANVLTF	TGTGCCAGCAGTTTTGAAGTGAGGCAATCTGGGGCCAACGTCCTGACTTTC
.	TRBJ2-3	many	TRBV13	CASSPPSTDTQYF	TGTGCCAGCAGCCCCCCGAGCACAGATACGCAGTATTTT
.	TRBJ1-3	.	TRBV28	CASSLTGNTIYF	TGTGCCAGCAGTTTGACTGGAAACACCATATATTTT
TRBD1	TRBJ1-5	.	TRBV5-1	CASSLGDRGNQPQHF	TGCGCCAGCAGCTTGGGGGACAGAGGCAATCAGCCCCAGCATTTT
.	TRBJ2-5	many	TRBV7-7	CASSLERLLEEETQYF	TGTGCTAGCAGCTTAGAACGACTCCTGGAGGAAGAGACCCAGTACTTC
TRBD1	TRBJ2-1	many	TRBV29-1	CSVEAQTGIVGQFF	TGCAGCGTTGAAGCCCAGACAGGGATTGTCGGGCAGTTCTTC
.	TRBJ2-1	.	TRBV30	CAWSPRYNEQFF	TGTGCCTGGAGTCCCCGATACAATGAGCAGTTCTTC
.	TRBJ2-7	many	TRBV30	CAWSVGGRLDEQYF	TGTGCCTGGAGTGTTGGTGGTAGGCTCGACGAGCAGTACTTC
.	TRBJ2-1	many	TRBV24-1	CATSDSDYNEQFF	TGTGCCACCAGTGATTCCGATTACAATGAGCAGTTCTTC
TRBD1	TRBJ1-5	many	TRBV7-8	CASSAGTGSSNQPQHF	TGTGCCAGCAGTGCCGGGACAGGGAGTAGCAATCAGCCCCAGCATTTT
.	TRBJ2-5	many	TRBV27	CASSSRDTMGETQYF	TGTGCCAGCAGTTCACGGGACACCATGGGAGAGACCCAGTACTTC
TRBD1	TRBJ2-7	few	TRBV27	CASTLTGTGTEQYF	TGTGCCAGCACCCTAACCGGGACAGGGACCGAGCAGTACTTC
TRBD1	TRBJ2-7	few	TRBV12-3/TRBV12-4	CASSWTGMAREQYF	TGTGCCAGCAGTTGGACAGGGATGGCGCGTGAGCAGTACTTC
TRBD1	TRBJ1-1	.	TRBV4-1	CASSLNTGGTGGMNTEAFF	TGCGCCAGCTCTTTAAACACCGGCGGGACAGGGGGTATGAACACTGAAGCTTTCTTT
.	TRBJ2-1	many	TRBV27	CASSLSVIGGSYNEQFF	TGTGCCAGCAGTTTATCAGTGATAGGTGGGTCCTACAATGAGCAGTTCTTC
.	TRBJ2-3	few	TRBV12-3/TRBV12-4	CASSLYGNTDTQYF	TGTGCCAGCAGTTTATATGGCAACACAGATACGCAGTATTTT
TRBD2	TRBJ2-1	many	TRBV12-3/TRBV12-4	CASSLNAGGGYNEQFF	TGTGCCAGCAGTTTAAATGCTGGCGGGGGATACAATGAGCAGTTCTTC
.	TRBJ1-2	few	TRBV28	CASSLVGRAYGYTF	TGTGCCAGCAGTTTGGTCGGCAGGGCGTATGGCTACACCTTC
TRBD1	TRBJ2-1	many	TRBV7-2	CASSTGQGNEQFF	TGTGCCAGCAGCACCGGACAGGGAAATGAGCAGTTCTTC
.	TRBJ2-1	many	TRBV10-3	CAVREIGVDEQFF	TGTGCCGTCCGGGAGATCGGGGTGGATGAGCAGTTCTTC
TRBD1	TRBJ2-1	many	TRBV5-1	CASSLENRGHRNEQFF	TGCGCCAGCAGCTTAGAAAACAGGGGGCACCGAAATGAGCAGTTCTTC
.	TRBJ1-4	many	TRBV7-9	CASSFTREKLFF	TGTGCCAGCAGCTTCACCCGAGAGAAACTGTTTTTT